Sequencing of this TCR beta chain was carried out in a study of post-analysis software for immune sequencing data. Study-level results: Elevated frequency relative to controls characterized 4 or 5 TRBV segments in patients, TRBV5-6, TRBV5-1 and TRBV20-1 among them.

The CDR3 spans 15 residues. Per the germline V gene, CDR1 is LGHNA and CDR2 is YSLEER. Deletions cut 0 bases from V and 5 bases from J, with 10 bases between. TCR beta cDNA libraries had unique molecular identifiers. TCRdb ran MiXCR on the PCR reads and lists one entry per CDR3 protein. The table has hundreds of thousands of distinct CDR3 sequences, 30% seen once. The table lists this clonotype with a few counts. Its antigen is unidentified. This receptor was identified in a girl under 18 with multiple sclerosis. The chain has TRBV4-3 and TRBJ2-2, with D tentatively TRBD2 (6 bases). The specimen sequenced was blood. The CDR3 here is CASSQEAGRTGELFF. Here the CDR3 DNA reads TGCGCCAGCAGCCAAGAGGCAGGGAGGACCGGGGAGCTGTTTTTT.